These T cell receptor beta chains were read from a single sample in a study of cytomegalovirus exposure and HLA in healthy donors. Sequenced by immunoSEQ multiplex PCR; TCRdb stores in-frame clones only, minus some. Among over 90,000 clones listed, under 85% were seen once. Sequencing was carried out using PBMCs. These receptors all stem from a man aged 45-65 years in good health and CMV-seropositive. CDR3s include the opening cysteine and the closing phenylalanine or tryptophan. Fields, in order: D gene, V gene, clone size, J gene, CDR3 DNA, CDR3 protein. The D gene is left open where the match is weak. Clone size is shown for a subset of rows, as once, few, many or a class of expanded clone.

D gene: TRBD1
V gene: TRBV6-5
clone size: -
J gene: TRBJ2-7
CDR3 DNA: TGTGCCAGCAGCGGACAGGCCCTCAACGAGCAGTACTTC
CDR3 protein: CASSGQALNEQYF

D gene: -
V gene: TRBV18
clone size: -
J gene: TRBJ2-7
CDR3 DNA: TGTGCCAGCTCACCACCGTTAGCGTACGAGCAGTACTTC
CDR3 protein: CASSPPLAYEQYF

D gene: TRBD1
V gene: TRBV5-1
clone size: -
J gene: TRBJ1-4
CDR3 DNA: TGCGCCAGCAGCTTGGGACAGGGGGCTAATGAAAAACTGTTTTTT
CDR3 protein: CASSLGQGANEKLFF

D gene: TRBD1
V gene: TRBV10-3
clone size: -
J gene: TRBJ2-2
CDR3 DNA: TGTGCCATCAGTGACAGGGGGTTCGGGGAGCTGTTTTTT
CDR3 protein: CAISDRGFGELFF

D gene: -
V gene: TRBV25-1
clone size: -
J gene: TRBJ2-1
CDR3 DNA: TGTGCCAGCAGTGAATTTGGGAGATCCACCAATGAGCAGTTCTTC
CDR3 protein: CASSEFGRSTNEQFF

D gene: -
V gene: TRBV27
clone size: -
J gene: TRBJ2-7
CDR3 DNA: TGTGCCAGCAGTTTATCTCAGGGGCTCGAGCAGTACTTC
CDR3 protein: CASSLSQGLEQYF

D gene: -
V gene: TRBV5-1
clone size: -
J gene: TRBJ2-7
CDR3 DNA: TGCGCCAGCAGCGTCGGTCGGGTCGGCTACGAGCAGTACTTC
CDR3 protein: CASSVGRVGYEQYF

D gene: TRBD1
V gene: TRBV7-9
clone size: -
J gene: TRBJ2-2
CDR3 DNA: TGTGCCAGCAGCAGACAGGGTGAGACCGGGGAGCTGTTTTTT
CDR3 protein: CASSRQGETGELFF

D gene: -
V gene: TRBV19
clone size: -
J gene: TRBJ2-6
CDR3 DNA: TGTGCCAGTACCGCACAGGTGGCTGGGGCCAACGTCCTGACTTTC
CDR3 protein: CASTAQVAGANVLTF

D gene: -
V gene: TRBV19
clone size: few
J gene: TRBJ1-3
CDR3 DNA: TGTGCCAGTAGGGCACAGGTGACTGGAAACACCATATATTTT
CDR3 protein: CASRAQVTGNTIYF

D gene: TRBD2
V gene: TRBV7-9
clone size: -
J gene: TRBJ2-7
CDR3 DNA: TGTGCCAGCAGCTTAGAGGGACTAGCGGTCCCCTACGAGCAGTACTTC
CDR3 protein: CASSLEGLAVPYEQYF

D gene: TRBD2
V gene: TRBV30
clone size: -
J gene: TRBJ2-7
CDR3 DNA: TGTGCCTGGACCGTCCCGCCGAGACTAGCGGGACACTACGAGCAGTACTTC
CDR3 protein: CAWTVPPRLAGHYEQYF

D gene: -
V gene: TRBV28
clone size: -
J gene: TRBJ1-2
CDR3 DNA: TGTGCCAGCAGTAGTGGGGAGGGGATCGATGGCTACACCTTC
CDR3 protein: CASSSGEGIDGYTF

D gene: -
V gene: TRBV29-1
clone size: -
J gene: TRBJ2-1
CDR3 DNA: TGCAGCGTTGACGGGAGATCCTACAATGAGCAGTTCTTC
CDR3 protein: CSVDGRSYNEQFF

D gene: TRBD1
V gene: TRBV6-1
clone size: once
J gene: TRBJ1-5
CDR3 DNA: TGTGCCACGGGACAGGGGACCAATCAGCCCCAGCATTTT
CDR3 protein: CATGQGTNQPQHF

D gene: TRBD1
V gene: TRBV29-1
clone size: -
J gene: TRBJ1-3
CDR3 DNA: TGCAGCGGCTCGACAGGGTCGGCAAACACCATATATTTT
CDR3 protein: CSGSTGSANTIYF

D gene: -
V gene: TRBV28
clone size: -
J gene: TRBJ1-5
CDR3 DNA: TGTGCCAGCAGTTTAACAGGGATAAGCAATCAGCCCCAGCATTTT
CDR3 protein: CASSLTGISNQPQHF

D gene: -
V gene: TRBV27
clone size: -
J gene: TRBJ2-2
CDR3 DNA: TGTGCCAGCAGCCTCTGGGGAGGGAACACCGGGGAGCTGTTTTTT
CDR3 protein: CASSLWGGNTGELFF

D gene: TRBD2
V gene: TRBV7-6
clone size: -
J gene: TRBJ2-1
CDR3 DNA: TGTGCCAGCAGCTCCTCTGGCGGGAGGTCCTACAATGAGCAGTTCTTC
CDR3 protein: CASSSSGGRSYNEQFF

D gene: -
V gene: TRBV7-9
clone size: -
J gene: TRBJ2-3
CDR3 DNA: TGTTCCAGCAGCTTAGGTGCGGTCAGCACAGATACGCAGTATTTT
CDR3 protein: CSSSLGAVSTDTQYF

D gene: -
V gene: TRBV4-3
clone size: few
J gene: TRBJ2-5
CDR3 DNA: TGCGCCAGCAGCCAAGCTGCGGGCATCCCGGAGGTGACCCAGTACTTC
CDR3 protein: CASSQAAGIPEVTQYF

D gene: TRBD1
V gene: TRBV29-1
clone size: -
J gene: TRBJ1-6
CDR3 DNA: TGTGCAGGGGGCTTCGGTAATTCACCCCTCCACTTT
CDR3 protein: CAGGFGNSPLHF

D gene: -
V gene: TRBV7-9
clone size: -
J gene: TRBJ2-1
CDR3 DNA: TGTGCCAGCAGTTTTGACTCATCTACGGGGAATGAGCAGTTCTTC
CDR3 protein: CASSFDSSTGNEQFF

D gene: TRBD2
V gene: TRBV5-1
clone size: -
J gene: TRBJ2-5
CDR3 DNA: TGCGCCAGCAGCGAGGGACTAGCGGGAGAGACCCAGTACTTC
CDR3 protein: CASSEGLAGETQYF

D gene: TRBD1
V gene: TRBV6-1
clone size: -
J gene: TRBJ1-5
CDR3 DNA: TGTGCCAGCATCAGGGGGCACAATCAGCCCCAGCATTTT
CDR3 protein: CASIRGHNQPQHF

D gene: -
V gene: TRBV5-4
clone size: -
J gene: TRBJ2-7
CDR3 DNA: TGTGCCAGCAGCTTGTCCGGGACTCTAACGAAGCAGTACTTC
CDR3 protein: CASSLSGTLTKQYF

D gene: -
V gene: TRBV6-1
clone size: -
J gene: TRBJ2-3
CDR3 DNA: TGTGCCAGCAGTGTAGAGGGAGGCACAGATACGCAGTATTTT
CDR3 protein: CASSVEGGTDTQYF

D gene: -
V gene: TRBV28
clone size: -
J gene: TRBJ1-1
CDR3 DNA: TGTGCCAGCAGTTTGGTGACACCGACTGAAGCTTTCTTT
CDR3 protein: CASSLVTPTEAFF

D gene: -
V gene: TRBV6-1
clone size: few
J gene: TRBJ1-2
CDR3 DNA: TGTGCCAGCAGTTCGACAGCTTATGGCTACACCTTC
CDR3 protein: CASSSTAYGYTF

D gene: -
V gene: TRBV9
clone size: -
J gene: TRBJ2-1
CDR3 DNA: TGTGCCAGCAGCGTAGGACAAGGCTCCTACAATGAGCAGTTCTTC
CDR3 protein: CASSVGQGSYNEQFF

D gene: -
V gene: TRBV7-8
clone size: -
J gene: TRBJ2-5
CDR3 DNA: TGTGCCAGCAGCCAGAGGGAGGATGGCGAGACCCAGTACTTC
CDR3 protein: CASSQREDGETQYF

D gene: -
V gene: TRBV7-3
clone size: -
J gene: TRBJ2-7
CDR3 DNA: TGTGCCAGCAGCTTGGACAAATACGACGAGCAGTACTTC
CDR3 protein: CASSLDKYDEQYF

D gene: -
V gene: TRBV11-3
clone size: -
J gene: TRBJ1-5
CDR3 DNA: TGTGCCAGCAGCGGGAAGGACAGAGCCCAGCCCCAGCATTTT
CDR3 protein: CASSGKDRAQPQHF

D gene: -
V gene: TRBV7-3
clone size: -
J gene: TRBJ1-1
CDR3 DNA: TGTGCCAGCAGCTTGGGGGAGGACACTGAAGCTTTCTTT
CDR3 protein: CASSLGEDTEAFF

D gene: TRBD1
V gene: TRBV2
clone size: -
J gene: TRBJ1-2
CDR3 DNA: TGTGCCAGCAGTGGCTGGACAGGTCACGGCTACACCTTC
CDR3 protein: CASSGWTGHGYTF

D gene: TRBD1
V gene: TRBV2
clone size: -
J gene: TRBJ2-1
CDR3 DNA: TGTGCCAGCAGGCCCGGGACAGGGGGTTTCGATGAGCAGTTCTTC
CDR3 protein: CASRPGTGGFDEQFF

D gene: -
V gene: TRBV6-1
clone size: -
J gene: TRBJ1-3
CDR3 DNA: TGTGCCAGCAGCGACGACAGCTCTGGAAACACCATATATTTT
CDR3 protein: CASSDDSSGNTIYF